This T cell receptor (beta chain) was obtained from a study of identical twins. Study-wide results and limits: Zero-insertion analyses might be partly confounded by invariant T cells like MAIT and iNKT. Insertions were reduced in abundant cord blood beta clonotypes but not in memory repertoires.

MiXCR was run by TCRdb on the 5' RACE reads, yielding one entry per CDR3 protein. The sample holds 550,000 to 700,000 distinct CDR3 sequences; about 20% are singletons and the top ten take around 4.4%. All donors comprised healthy Caucasians. Turning to this clonotype: Its specificity is not known.

The V and J ends lost 7 bases and 2 bases, in that order; junction bases with no gene match: 7. The germline V gene has CDR1 ENHRY and CDR2 SYGVKD. The CDR3 is made up of 17 amino acids. These same records also appear under a second study, on T cells expressing NK-cell markers.

This receptor was obtained from a woman younger than 30 in good health. The V and J genes are TRBV10-3 and TRBJ2-6; TRBD2 agrees at 11 bases. Sequencing was performed on PBMCs. The CDR3 region is CAIKGLAGGPGANVLTF. The CDR3 DNA follows: TGTGCCATCAAAGGGTTAGCGGGAGGGCCTGGGGCCAACGTCCTGACTTTC.